The following is a T cell receptor beta chain sequence with its context. The clone's antigen remains unknown. Base qualities are not recorded, but no much larger clone differs from it by a single base. The data were obtained in a study of vaccination and CD4 T cells after COVID-19 (dated by TCRdb to the early 2020s). Regarding the complete study: The convalescent cohort included six males and four females, with two Hispanic individuals, seven Caucasians, two Asians and one multiracial person. Participants got two doses of the Pfizer-BioNTech BNT162b2 vaccine (n=8) or two doses of the Moderna mRNA-1273 vaccine (n=2). Post-COVID blood samples from convalescent patients were collected a median of around 100 days after diagnosis, with a range of about 35 to 180 days. Post-vaccine blood samples were taken a median of around 68 days after the second vaccine dose, with a range of about 13 to 241 days. The cultures were stimulated with overlapping spike peptide pools from SARS-CoV-2 and from the common cold coronaviruses HCoV-NL63, HCoV-OC43 and HCoV-229E. In control cultures, a CEFX viral epitope pool was used as positive control, an HIV-1 Nef peptide pool was used as negative control, or no peptide was added. The spike-specific CD4+ TCR repertoire was compared before and after mRNA vaccination in nine to ten COVID-19 convalescent patients and a handful of infection-naive healthy vaccine recipients.

Library construction relied on PCR. DNA from cultured CD4+ T cells underwent TCR sequencing with the Oncomine TCR Beta short-read assay at the Johns Hopkins FTIC core. Genomic DNA was extracted from the cultured CD4+ T cells with the QIAamp micro DNA kit. The Oncomine TCR Beta libraries from cultured CD4+ T cells were pooled using unique dual indexes and then sequenced on an Illumina iSeq 100. On the study's bioinformatics: Non-productive sequences were filtered out, and CDR3s that did not start with C, did not end with F or W, or were shorter than 7 amino acids were discarded. The MANAFEST web application was used to identify antigen-specific clonotypes by comparing peptide-stimulated wells against reference wells and other culture wells. Positive clones required FDR below 0.05, an odds ratio above 5, and productive frequency above 0.1% in at least two of three replicate wells. Clonotypes that were significantly expanded in both SARS-CoV-2 spike wells and at least one common cold coronavirus spike condition were defined as cross-reactive. Similarity between CDR3 sequences was evaluated in R version 3.6.1 using Levenshtein distances (stringdist) and unrooted phylogenetic trees (ape). TCRdb handled the public reads itself, with Q25 trimming in fastp and clone calling in MiXCR, and kept productive beta chains. Merged by CDR3 protein, the rows form single entries marked with the most common genes and DNA. V and J calls and clone size were set by TCRdb, not the authors. The sample table lists tens of thousands of distinct CDR3 sequences, around 45% of them with a count of one. The top ten constitute about 18% of the sample.

Clipping removes 6 bases from V and 6 bases from J, with 3 as the unmatched junction base count. The CDR3, from cysteine to phenylalanine, totals 15 residues. Left in the record is the CDR3 DNA by itself, 45 bases read in frame from the first base. Paper-wide results and their limitations: Only a relatively small number of convalescent patients were included in the study, and early timepoints following natural infection were not analyzed. Nearly all vaccine-specific clones in convalescent patients (304 of 307) were mono-reactive for SARS-CoV-2 spike rather than cross-reactive with common cold coronaviruses. Among the post-vaccine SARS-CoV-2-reactive clones in convalescent patients, a median approximately 90% showed up only after vaccination, which suggests vaccine-specific priming. The median count of SARS-CoV-2-reactive clonotypes went up from approximately 20 after infection to about 41 after vaccination, although the change was not significant.

The sample's treatment or condition label, decoded: approximately nine-day PBMC culture with coronavirus spike peptide pools or control peptides (ViraFEST assay). The ViraFEST assay, used in the study, expanded antigen-specific T cells with peptide pools and then identified the expanded clonotypes through TCR sequencing. Negative nucleocapsid antibody tests before and after vaccination confirmed that the healthy vaccine recipients had no prior SARS-CoV-2 infection. Over 1.5 million PBMCs per well were cultured in IMDM with roughly 4.8% human AB serum and roughly 10 IU/ml IL-2, plus 10 ug/ml peptide pools. Half of the culture medium was replaced with fresh IL-2-containing medium on days 3 and 7. Once the cells had been in culture for around 10 days, the EasySep CD4+ T cell isolation kit was used to isolate CD4+ T cells by negative selection. Ficoll-Paque Plus gradient centrifugation was used to isolate PBMCs from whole blood, and the isolated PBMCs were then either used fresh or cryopreserved at -140C. Culture conditions were generally each tested in triplicate wells.

The origin of this receptor is a human donor who received a COVID-19 vaccine. The specimen was CD4+ T cells from blood, cultured in vitro, collected before SARS-CoV-2 vaccination. The chain is made from TRBV12-3 or TRBV12-4 and TRBJ2-2, and TRBD2 aligns with 14 junction nucleotides. CDR3 loop: CASRGLAGAAGELFF. The nucleotides are TGTGCCAGCAGGGGACTAGCGGGGGCCGCCGGGGAGCTGTTTTTT.